This T cell receptor beta chain is drawn from a study of CD8 T cells in Susac syndrome. The TEMRA cells underwent FACS enrichment, while the CD8+ and CD4+ T cells underwent negative isolation. An input of roughly 0.5 to 1 ug of RNA was subjected to reverse transcription using random hexamers. From the immunoSEQ multiplex PCR reads, TCRdb called clonotypes with MiXCR, one entry per CDR3 protein. The table records 150,000 to 200,000 distinct CDR3 sequences, 85% to 95% of them present only once. The CDR3 loop spans 14 amino acids. V lost 7 bases and J 6 bases, leaving 15 bases between the germline ends. CDR1 is SNHLY and CDR2 is FYNNEI in the germline V gene.

Sequencing was done on a sample of CD4+ T cells from PBMCs. The source of this sequence is a human donor in good health. The V gene is TRBV2, the J gene TRBJ2-2; D gene unclear. CDR3 residues: CASNFLGIPGELFF. CDR3 bases: TGTGCCAGCAATTTTTTGGGGATCCCCGGGGAGCTGTTTTTT.